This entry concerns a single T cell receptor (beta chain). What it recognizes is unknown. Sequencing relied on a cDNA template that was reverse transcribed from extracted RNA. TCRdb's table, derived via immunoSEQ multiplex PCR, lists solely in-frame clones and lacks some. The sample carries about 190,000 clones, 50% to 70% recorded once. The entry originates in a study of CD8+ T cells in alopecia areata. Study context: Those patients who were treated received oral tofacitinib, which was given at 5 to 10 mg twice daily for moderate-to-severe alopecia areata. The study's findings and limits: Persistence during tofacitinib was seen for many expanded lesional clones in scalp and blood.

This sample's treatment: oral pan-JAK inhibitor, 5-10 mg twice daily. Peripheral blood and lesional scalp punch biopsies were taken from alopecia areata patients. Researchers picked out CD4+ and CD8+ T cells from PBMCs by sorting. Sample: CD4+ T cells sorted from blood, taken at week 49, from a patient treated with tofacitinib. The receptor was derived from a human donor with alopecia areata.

The CDR3: CASTAAGQVQETQYF. The CDR3, as DNA: TGCGCCAGCACGGCCGCGGGACAGGTACAAGAGACCCAGTACTTC. This chain uses TRBV5-1 with TRBJ2-5; TRBD1 matches 8 bases. The CDR3 consists of 15 residues. Germline CDR1 SGHRS, CDR2 YFSETQ. J was trimmed by 2 bases and V by 6 bases; bases with no gene match: 9.